This record looks at one T cell receptor (beta chain) sequence and its context. Generated by immunoSEQ multiplex PCR, the TCRdb table keeps only in-frame clones and is missing some. Of about 240,000 clones in the sample, around 85% are singletons; the top ten hold 3% to 4%. Allocation to cohorts depended on clinical history reported by the participants. This CDR3 spans 15 amino acids. From germline, CDR1 is SNHLY and CDR2 FYNNEI. Deletions cut 6 bases from V and 2 bases from J, with 17 bases between. This specimen comes from a study of blood T cell repertoires in COVID-19. The V and J genes are TRBV2 and TRBJ2-7, with D perhaps TRBD1 (5 bases). Specimen: PBMCs or T cells enriched from blood (not recorded which). The source is a woman aged 40 to 50 with acute COVID-19. The chain's CDR3 is CASSHSSGRTYEQYF. In DNA form, the CDR3 reads TGTGCCAGCAGCCATTCTTCAGGGCGAACCTACGAGCAGTACTTC.